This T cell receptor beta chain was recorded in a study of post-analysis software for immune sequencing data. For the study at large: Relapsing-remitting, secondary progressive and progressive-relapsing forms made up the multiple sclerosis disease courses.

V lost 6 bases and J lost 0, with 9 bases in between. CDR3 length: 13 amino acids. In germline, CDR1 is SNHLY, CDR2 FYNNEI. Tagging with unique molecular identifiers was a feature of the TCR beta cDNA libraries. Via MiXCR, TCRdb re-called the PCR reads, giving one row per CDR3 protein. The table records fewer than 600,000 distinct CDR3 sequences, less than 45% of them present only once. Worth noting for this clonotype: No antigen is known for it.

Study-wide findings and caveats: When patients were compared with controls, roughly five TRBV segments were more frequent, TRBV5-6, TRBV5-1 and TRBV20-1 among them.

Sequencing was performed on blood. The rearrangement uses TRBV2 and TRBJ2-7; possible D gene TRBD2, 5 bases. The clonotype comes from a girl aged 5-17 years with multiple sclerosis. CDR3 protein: CASRREYSYEQYF. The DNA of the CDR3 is TGTGCCAGCAGGAGGGAGTACTCCTACGAGCAGTACTTC. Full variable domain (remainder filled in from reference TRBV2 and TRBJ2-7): EPEVTQTPSHQVTQMGQEVILRCVPISNHLYFYWYRQILGQKVEFLVSFYNNEISEKSEIFDDQFSVERPDGSNFTLKIRSTKLEDSAMYFCASRREYSYEQYFGPGTRLTVT.